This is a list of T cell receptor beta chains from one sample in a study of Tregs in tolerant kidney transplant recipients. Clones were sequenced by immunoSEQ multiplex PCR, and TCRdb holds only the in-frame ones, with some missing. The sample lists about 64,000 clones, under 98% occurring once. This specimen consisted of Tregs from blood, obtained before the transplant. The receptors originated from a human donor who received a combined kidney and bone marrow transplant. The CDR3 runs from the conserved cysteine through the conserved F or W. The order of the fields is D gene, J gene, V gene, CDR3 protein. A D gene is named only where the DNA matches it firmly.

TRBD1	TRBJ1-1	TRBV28	CASSQPQGSLSGAFF
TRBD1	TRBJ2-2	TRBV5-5	CASRRQGNTGELFF
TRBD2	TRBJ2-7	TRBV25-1	CASSAGLAGVYEQYF
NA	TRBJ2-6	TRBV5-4	CASSLGLQASGANVLTF
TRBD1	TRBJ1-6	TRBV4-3	CASSQEGMTGGYNSPLHF
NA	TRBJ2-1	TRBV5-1	CASSLGGSSYNEQFF
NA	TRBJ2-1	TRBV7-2	CASSPNRRNEQFF
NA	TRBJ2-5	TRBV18	CASSPDISDQETQYF
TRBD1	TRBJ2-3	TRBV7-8	CASSLAYRGQVTDTQYF
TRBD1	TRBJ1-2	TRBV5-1	CASSLGPDRGSYTF
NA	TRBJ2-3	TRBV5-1	CASSLGGTDTQYF
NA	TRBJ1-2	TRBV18	CASSPVSPQTYYGYTF
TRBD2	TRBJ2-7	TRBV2	CAIGTSGSYEQYF